Listed here is a single T cell receptor (beta chain). The data are from a study of shared clonotypes between healthy human individuals. Assay used: immunoSEQ multiplex PCR; TCRdb lists only in-frame clones, some missing. The table has 1.6 million or so clones, 98% seen once. Unmatched junction bases numbered 6, after V lost 4 bases and J lost 1 base. The germline CDR1 and CDR2 sequences are LGHNA and YNFKEQ. The CDR3 consists of 16 residues. The sequencing input was naive CD4+ T cells sorted from blood. As to subset: CD45RA+ positively selected. The TCR was taken from a man aged 30 to 39 in good health. The rearrangement links TRBV4-2 to TRBJ2-1, with 8 bases aligning to TRBD2. The CDR3 DNA reads as TGTGCCAGCAGCCCACAGCGGGAGAGGTCCTACAATGAGCAGTTCTTC. Residues: CASSPQRERSYNEQFF.